The rows below give T cell receptor beta chains drawn from one sample of a study of cytomegalovirus exposure and HLA in healthy donors. Some clones are missing from TCRdb's copy, which holds only in-frame ones; the method was immunoSEQ multiplex PCR. The sample lists about 82,000 clones, around three quarters seen once, with about 8% in the top ten. Sequenced input: PBMCs. The receptors derive from a man between 60 and 75 years old in good health and CMV-seronegative. Both conserved end residues are trimmed from each CDR3. D genes are given only for firm matches.

j_gene	d_gene	v_gene	CDR3aa
TRBJ2-2	TRBD1	TRBV5-1	ASSFGQVNTGELF
TRBJ1-1	TRBD1	TRBV19	ASARDREAF
TRBJ1-2	NA	TRBV5-6	ASSSGRPELGYT
TRBJ2-2	NA	TRBV5-1	ASSAGVGTGELF
TRBJ1-2	NA	TRBV4-3	ASSQIPEGVGGYT
TRBJ2-3	NA	TRBV19	ASSIDAGSDTQY
TRBJ2-3	NA	TRBV28	ASRGTESSDTQY
TRBJ2-3	NA	TRBV7-2	ASSLVGLGGADTQY
TRBJ1-1	NA	TRBV4-1	ASSPADTRHPQAF
TRBJ2-2	TRBD1	TRBV7-2	ASSLGQGVYTGELF
TRBJ1-2	NA	TRBV19	ASSIGDILNYGYT
TRBJ2-7	TRBD1	TRBV29-1	SVETGGASYEQY
TRBJ2-2	NA	TRBV2	ASGTGSGRAYTGELF
TRBJ2-7	NA	TRBV5-5	ASSLRTAEQY
TRBJ2-7	TRBD1	TRBV30	AWREDRAYEQY
TRBJ2-7	TRBD1	TRBV9	ASSPRQGPYEQY
TRBJ2-7	TRBD1	TRBV15	ATSSLGQGGDEQY
TRBJ1-2	NA	TRBV5-4	ASSLESGVGYT
TRBJ2-7	TRBD2	TRBV27	ASSLGTSGIEQY
TRBJ2-5	NA	TRBV6-5	ASSYADWSQTQY
TRBJ2-7	TRBD2	TRBV6-5	ASMREGSYEQY
TRBJ2-3	TRBD2	TRBV30	AWSVLGLAGGRYTQY
TRBJ2-7	TRBD1	TRBV7-9	ASATSRDRVRNEQY
TRBJ2-3	TRBD2	TRBV7-7	ASSPGTSTDTQY
TRBJ2-7	NA	TRBV7-9	SSSPPLYEQY
TRBJ1-2	NA	TRBV10-3	AISEAGDYGYT
TRBJ1-1	NA	TRBV29-1	SVESTGGTEAF
TRBJ1-1	TRBD1	TRBV19	ASSQLDRGSTEAF
TRBJ2-7	NA	TRBV5-1	ASSLGGYEQY
TRBJ2-1	NA	TRBV9	ASSATPGEQF
TRBJ2-1	NA	TRBV29-1	SVERGRGGNEQF
TRBJ2-5	TRBD1	TRBV2	ASSDVRGSGETQY
TRBJ2-7	NA	TRBV4-2	ASSQVGVPEYEQY
TRBJ2-5	NA	TRBV5-1	ASSIQDSQETQY
TRBJ2-3	NA	TRBV4-3	ASSQVLNPQGTDTQY
TRBJ2-5	TRBD2	TRBV29-1	SVEGQGGWEETQY
TRBJ2-7	NA	TRBV5-1	ASSPHGPKDYEQY
TRBJ2-3	TRBD1	TRBV12-5	ASGEGTDNTDTQY
TRBJ2-5	NA	TRBV7-2	ASSSGQQETQY
TRBJ1-1	NA	TRBV6-5	ASSYSGQGQTEAF
TRBJ1-1	NA	TRBV5-1	ASSSRRENTEAF
TRBJ2-3	NA	TRBV5-1	ASSDPQGPDTDTQY
TRBJ1-5	NA	TRBV15	ATSSATPWEQPQH
TRBJ2-7	TRBD2	TRBV13	ASHQQRGGLNEQY
TRBJ1-4	NA	TRBV11-2	ASSLLGRDEKLF
TRBJ2-5	TRBD1	TRBV9	ASSVGTVQETQY